These 21 T cell receptor beta chains originate from one sample sequenced in a study of blood T cell repertoires in COVID-19. The method was immunoSEQ multiplex PCR; TCRdb's version includes in-frame clones alone and lacks a portion of them. The sample lists approximately 240,000 clones, just over 90% occurring once. Sequenced: PBMCs or T cells enriched from blood (not recorded which). Receptors were obtained from a woman aged 18-30 years who had recovered from COVID-19.

The chain couples TRBV19 to TRBJ1-5, with 10 bases lining up with TRBD1. V was clipped by 5 bases and J by 0 bases; unmatched bases: 7. This CDR3 has 17 residues. The V gene's germline CDR1 is LNHDA and CDR2 SQIVND (reference sequence). The CDR3, as DNA: TGTGCCAGTAGTTCGGGACAGGGGATTCTTAGCAATCAGCCCCAGCATTTT. Translation gives CASSSGQGILSNQPQHF.

V is TRBV6-1 and J is TRBJ1-2; D gene unclear. Trimming shortened V by 3 bases and J by 0 bases, and 11 bases separated the two germline ends. Per the germline V gene, CDR1 is MNHNS and CDR2 is SASEGT. This CDR3 has 15 amino acids. The DNA of the CDR3 is TGTGCCAGCAGTGAGGTCCAGGATGCTAACTATGGCTACACCTTC. As protein: CASSEVQDANYGYTF.

The V gene is TRBV3-1 (or the pseudogene TRBV3-2), the J gene TRBJ2-1, with 13 bases aligning to TRBD2. Losses at the gene ends were 3 bases for V and 10 bases for J; bases not matched to a gene: 3. The CDR3 contains 14 residues. In germline, CDR1 is LGHDT, CDR2 YNNKEL (reference sequence). CDR3 loop: CASSQPGLAGEQFF. In DNA, the CDR3 is TGTGCCAGCAGCCAGCCGGGACTAGCGGGGGAGCAGTTCTTC.

V is TRBV5-1 and J is TRBJ2-1; D unclear. V was clipped by 2 bases and J by 0 bases, with 6 bases between them. This CDR3 is 14 amino acids long. The germline V gene encodes CDR1 SGHRS and CDR2 YFSETQ. The CDR3 DNA sequence: TGCGCCAGCAGCTTCCGGAGCTCCTACAATGAGCAGTTCTTC. Protein: CASSFRSSYNEQFF.

The chain recombines TRBV10-3 with TRBJ2-2; 10 positions match TRBD1. This CDR3 region has 13 residues. CDR1 ENHRY and CDR2 SYGVKD come from the germline V gene. The V and J ends lost 11 bases and 7 bases, in that order; junction bases with no gene match: 7. Here the CDR3 DNA reads TGTGCCTCCAGACAGGGGGCTATCGGGGAGCTGTTTTTT. As protein: CASRQGAIGELFF.

The chain combines TRBV23-1 with TRBJ2-1, with 7 bases identical to TRBD2. TRBV23-1 is treated as an ORF (open reading frame) with a function not yet certain. The CDR3 is 17 residues long. Unmatched junction bases numbered 12, after V lost 0 bases and J lost 7 bases. CDR3 in amino acids: CASSQSKQRGGYNEQFF. CDR3 coding DNA: TGCGCCAGCAGTCAATCGAAGCAGCGGGGAGGGTATAATGAGCAGTTCTTC.

This chain connects TRBV4-2 to TRBJ1-4; a possible D gene is TRBD1 (5 bases). There are 15 residues in the CDR3. Trimming left V 1 base short and J 0 bases short, with 6 bases between. Germline V gene lookup returns CDR1 LGHNA and CDR2 YNFKEQ. In DNA, the CDR3 is TGTGCCAGCAGCCAAGGACAGACAACTAATGAAAAACTGTTTTTT. Its translation is CASSQGQTTNEKLFF.

This sequence joins TRBV27 and TRBJ2-2; no clear D. The germline V gene encodes CDR1 MNHEY and CDR2 SMNVEV (reference sequence). V dropped 3 bases and J dropped 7 bases, with 6 bases sitting between them. The CDR3 extends over 12 amino acids. The CDR3: CASSFSGGELFF. CDR3 DNA: TGTGCCAGCAGTTTTAGTGGCGGGGAGCTGTTTTTT.

CDR3 DNA sequence: TGTGCCAGCAGCTTAATGAAGGGGGATACGCAGTATTTT. As protein: CASSLMKGDTQYF. The V gene is TRBV11-3, the J gene TRBJ2-3; maybe TRBD1 (5 bases). The V end was cut by 2 bases, the J end by 6 bases, with 9 bases between. This CDR3 is built from 13 residues. Germline CDR1 reads SGHNT; CDR2 reads YENEEA.

The rearrangement uses TRBV28 and TRBJ1-1; weak D call: TRBD1 (5 bases). The CDR3 sequence is 10 residues long. V was shortened by 8 bases and J by 8 bases, with 9 bases between the two germline ends. CDR1 is MDHEN, CDR2 SYDVKM, per germline. CDR3 residues: CASLGVEAFF. In DNA form, the CDR3 reads TGTGCCAGCTTAGGGGTAGAAGCTTTCTTT.

The chain joins TRBV7-3 to TRBJ1-6, with 10 bases that match TRBD1. The CDR3 extends over 14 amino acids. Looked up from germline, CDR1 is SGHTA and CDR2 is FQGTGA. Unmatched junction bases numbered 8, after V lost 8 bases and J lost 10 bases. The CDR3 spells CASAWDRGGSPLHF. CDR3 coding DNA: TGTGCCAGCGCTTGGGACAGGGGAGGATCACCCCTCCACTTT.

The chain recombines TRBV2 with TRBJ1-1; D gene ambiguous. Germline V gene data show CDR1 as SNHLY and CDR2 as FYNNEI. The CDR3 totals 12 residues. V gave up 7 bases and J gave up 6 bases, with 12 bases separating them. The CDR3 spells CASIQRPAEAFF. The CDR3 DNA reads as TGTGCCAGCATACAGCGGCCCGCTGAAGCTTTCTTT.

The chain employs TRBV27 and TRBJ2-7; 8 bases align to TRBD2. The CDR3 runs 14 residues. V lost 3 bases and J lost 2; bases outside the gene matches: 3. CDR1 is MNHEY, CDR2 SMNVEV, per germline (reference sequence). Here the CDR3 DNA reads TGTGCCAGCAGTTTGGTCGGGAGGGCCTACGAGCAGTACTTC. Its protein product is CASSLVGRAYEQYF.

The chain has TRBV10-3 and TRBJ1-2; the D is unclear. This CDR3 contains 13 residues. Trimming took off 3 bases at V and 6 bases at J, with 11 bases between the two ends. CDR1 and CDR2 (germline): ENHRY, SYGVKD. The DNA of the CDR3 is TGTGCCATCAGTGATAATCAACAAAATGGCTACACCTTC. This gives the protein CAISDNQQNGYTF.

The V call is TRBV3-1 (or the pseudogene TRBV3-2), the J call TRBJ2-5; 11 nucleotides line up with TRBD2. This CDR3 has 20 amino acids. The germline V gene has CDR1 LGHDT and CDR2 YNNKEL (reference sequence). Trimming took 3 bases from V and 2 from J; bases not matched to a gene: 17. The chain's CDR3 is CASSQKPPSGTSGAQETQYF. The CDR3 region has the DNA TGTGCCAGCAGCCAGAAACCTCCGAGCGGGACTAGCGGCGCTCAAGAGACCCAGTACTTC.

V and J are TRBV9 and TRBJ1-1; D ambiguous. CDR1 SGDLS and CDR2 YYNGEE come from the germline V gene. V gave up 0 bases and J gave up 4 bases, with 13 bases separating them. The CDR3 spans 15 residues. This chain's CDR3 is CASSVGVSRSTEAFF. In DNA form, the CDR3 reads TGTGCCAGCAGCGTAGGGGTCAGCCGGAGCACTGAAGCTTTCTTT.

This clone was observed a single time. V and J are TRBV19 and TRBJ1-5; 8 bases line up with TRBD1. The junction had 8 bases not matched to a gene; V was cut back by 6 bases and J by 4 bases. The CDR3 is made up of 15 amino acids. Germline V gives CDR1 LNHDA, CDR2 SQIVND (reference sequence). The CDR3 DNA sequence: TGTGCCAGTAGCCCGGACAGGGAAGGTAATCAGCCCCAGCATTTT. Its translation: CASSPDREGNQPQHF.

The genes are TRBV18 and TRBJ1-5, with D tentatively TRBD1 (6 bases). Germline CDR1 is KGHSH and CDR2 is LQKENI. With 2 bases removed from V and 6 bases from J, the gap between germline ends came to 14 bases. The CDR3 loop spans 15 amino acids. CDR3 sequence reads: CASSPLDGGRQPQHF. The CDR3 nucleotides read TGTGCCAGCTCACCATTGGATGGGGGCCGTCAGCCCCAGCATTTT.

This chain joins TRBV2 and TRBJ1-2, with D possibly being TRBD1 (6 bases). This CDR3 has 13 residues. Germline lookup yields CDR1 SNHLY and CDR2 FYNNEI. V dropped 2 bases and J dropped 6 bases, with 10 bases sitting between them. The CDR3 coding sequence is TGTGCCAGCAGTGAAAGGACAGCTGATGGCTACACCTTC. Translated, it gives CASSERTADGYTF.

The chain recombines TRBV5-6 with TRBJ1-5; D unresolved. V lost 2 bases and J lost 3, with 12 bases in between. CDR3 size: 15 residues. Germline loops: CDR1 SGHDT, CDR2 YYEEEE. This chain's CDR3 is CASSFFQVDNQPQHF. DNA for the CDR3: TGTGCCAGCAGCTTCTTCCAGGTAGACAATCAGCCCCAGCATTTT. The entire variable domain, with the rest obtained from reference TRBV5-6 and TRBJ1-5, is as follows: DAGVTQSPTHLIKTRGQQVTLRCSPKSGHDTVSWYQQALGQGPQFIFQYYEEEERQRGNFPDRFSGHQFPNYSSELNVNALLLGDSALYLCASSFFQVDNQPQHFGDGTRLSIL.

This rearrangement joins TRBV13 to TRBJ2-3; TRBD1 aligns across 8 bases. V gave up 4 bases and J gave up 9 bases; unmatched junction bases: 3. CDR1 is PRHDT and CDR2 is FYEKMQ in the germline V gene (reference sequence). The CDR3 sequence is 12 residues long. CDR3 in amino acids: CASSSTGGTQYF. The CDR3 bases are TGTGCCAGCAGCTCTACAGGGGGAACGCAGTATTTT.